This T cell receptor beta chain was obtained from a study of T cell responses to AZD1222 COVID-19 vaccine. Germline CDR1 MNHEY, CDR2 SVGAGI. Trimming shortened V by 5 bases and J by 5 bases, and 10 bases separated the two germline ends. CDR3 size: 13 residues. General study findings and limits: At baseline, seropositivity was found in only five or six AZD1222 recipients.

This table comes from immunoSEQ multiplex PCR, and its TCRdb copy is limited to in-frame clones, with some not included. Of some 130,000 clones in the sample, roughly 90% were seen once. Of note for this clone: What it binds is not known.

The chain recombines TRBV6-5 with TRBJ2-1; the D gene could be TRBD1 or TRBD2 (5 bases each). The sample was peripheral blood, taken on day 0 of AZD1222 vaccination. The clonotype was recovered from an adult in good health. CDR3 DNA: TGTGCCAGCAGTAAGGGACGCAACAATGAGCAGTTCTTC. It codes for CASSKGRNNEQFF.